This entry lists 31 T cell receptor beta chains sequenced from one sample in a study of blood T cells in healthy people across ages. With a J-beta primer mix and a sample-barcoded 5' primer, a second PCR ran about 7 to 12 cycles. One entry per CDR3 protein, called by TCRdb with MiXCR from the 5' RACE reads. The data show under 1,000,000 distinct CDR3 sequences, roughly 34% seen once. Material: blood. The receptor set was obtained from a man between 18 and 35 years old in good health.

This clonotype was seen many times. CDR3 nucleotide sequence: TGCGCCAGCAGCTTGTTACAGGTTAATTCACCCCTCCACTTT. It is translated as CASSLLQVNSPLHF. This chain uses TRBV5-1 with TRBJ1-6, with a weak D call TRBD1 (5 bases). This CDR3 comprises 14 residues. Deletions cut 1 base from V and 6 bases from J, with 8 bases between. CDR1 and CDR2 (germline): SGHRS, YFSETQ.

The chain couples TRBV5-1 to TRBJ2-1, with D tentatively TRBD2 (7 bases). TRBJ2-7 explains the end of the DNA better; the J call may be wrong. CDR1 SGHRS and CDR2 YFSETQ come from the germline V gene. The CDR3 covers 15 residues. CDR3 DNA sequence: TGCGCCAGCAGCGCGACGGGGGGCTCCTACAATGAGCAGTACTTC. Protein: CASSATGGSYNEQYF.

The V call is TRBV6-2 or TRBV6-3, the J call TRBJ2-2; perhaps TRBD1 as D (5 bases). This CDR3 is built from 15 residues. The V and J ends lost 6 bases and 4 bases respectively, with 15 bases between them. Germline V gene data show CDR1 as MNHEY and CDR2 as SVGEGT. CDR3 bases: TGTGCCAGCAGGACCCACAGGTCCCGCACCGGGGAGCTGTTTTTT. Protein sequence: CASRTHRSRTGELFF.

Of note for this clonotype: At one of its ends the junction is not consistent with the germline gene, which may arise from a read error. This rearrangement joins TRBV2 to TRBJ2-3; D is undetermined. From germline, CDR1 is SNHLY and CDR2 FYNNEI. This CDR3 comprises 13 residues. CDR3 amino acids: CAGSEAPRGTQYF. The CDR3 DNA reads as TGTGCCGGCAGTGAAGCCCCCCGCGGTACGCAGTATTTT.

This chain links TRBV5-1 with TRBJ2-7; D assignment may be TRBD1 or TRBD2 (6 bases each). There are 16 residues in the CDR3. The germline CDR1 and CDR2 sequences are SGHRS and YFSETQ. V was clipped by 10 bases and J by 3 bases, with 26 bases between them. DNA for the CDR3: TGCGCCGGCGCTCCCGGGGGCAAAGTCGACCTCTACGAGCAGTACTTC. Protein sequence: CAGAPGGKVDLYEQYF.

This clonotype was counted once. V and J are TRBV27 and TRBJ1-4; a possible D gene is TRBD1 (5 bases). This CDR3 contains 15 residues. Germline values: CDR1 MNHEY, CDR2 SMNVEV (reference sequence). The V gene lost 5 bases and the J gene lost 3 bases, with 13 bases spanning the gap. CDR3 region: CASSVRGRSNEKLFF. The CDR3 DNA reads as TGTGCCAGCAGTGTACGGGGACGGTCTAATGAAAAACTGTTTTTT.

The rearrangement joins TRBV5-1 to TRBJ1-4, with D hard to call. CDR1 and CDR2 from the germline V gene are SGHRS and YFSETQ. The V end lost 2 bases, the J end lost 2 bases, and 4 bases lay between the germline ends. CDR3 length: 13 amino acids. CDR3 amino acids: CASSFQTNEKLFF. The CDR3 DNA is TGCGCCAGCAGCTTCCAGACTAATGAAAAACTGTTTTTT.

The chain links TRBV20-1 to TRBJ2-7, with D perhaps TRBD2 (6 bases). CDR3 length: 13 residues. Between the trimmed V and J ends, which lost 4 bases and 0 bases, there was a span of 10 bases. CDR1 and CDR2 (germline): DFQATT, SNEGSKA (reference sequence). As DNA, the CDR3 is TGCAGTGCTATAGCGGACCTCTCCTACGAGCAGTACTTC. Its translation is CSAIADLSYEQYF.

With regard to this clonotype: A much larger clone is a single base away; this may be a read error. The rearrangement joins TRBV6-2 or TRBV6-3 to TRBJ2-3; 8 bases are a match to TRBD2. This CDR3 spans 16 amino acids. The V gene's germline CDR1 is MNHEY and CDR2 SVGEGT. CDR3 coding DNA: TGTGTCAGCAGCCTACTTTTAGCGGGGAAAACAGATACGCAGTATTTT. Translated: CVSSLLLAGKTDTQYF.

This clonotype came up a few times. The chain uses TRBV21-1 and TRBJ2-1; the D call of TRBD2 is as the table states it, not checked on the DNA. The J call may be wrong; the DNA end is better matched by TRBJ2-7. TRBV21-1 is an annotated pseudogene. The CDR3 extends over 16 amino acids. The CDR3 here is CASREGRVSFYNEQYF. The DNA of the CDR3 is TGTGCCAGCAGAGAGGGGAGGGTATCATTCTACAATGAGCAGTACTTC.

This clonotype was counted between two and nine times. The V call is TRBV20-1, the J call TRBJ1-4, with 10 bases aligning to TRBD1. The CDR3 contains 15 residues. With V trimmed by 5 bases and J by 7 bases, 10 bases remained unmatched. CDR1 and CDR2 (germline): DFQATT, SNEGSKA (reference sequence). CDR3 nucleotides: TGCAGTGCTGACCGGACAGGGGACAGGGGTGAAAAACTGTTTTTT. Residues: CSADRTGDRGEKLFF.

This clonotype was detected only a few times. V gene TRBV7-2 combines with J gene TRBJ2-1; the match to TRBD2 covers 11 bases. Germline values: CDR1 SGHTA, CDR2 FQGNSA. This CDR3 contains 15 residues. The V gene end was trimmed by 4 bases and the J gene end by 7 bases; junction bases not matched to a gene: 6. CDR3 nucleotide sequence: TGTGCCAGCAGCTCACTAGCGGGGGCGGGGAATGAGCAGTTCTTC. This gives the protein CASSSLAGAGNEQFF.

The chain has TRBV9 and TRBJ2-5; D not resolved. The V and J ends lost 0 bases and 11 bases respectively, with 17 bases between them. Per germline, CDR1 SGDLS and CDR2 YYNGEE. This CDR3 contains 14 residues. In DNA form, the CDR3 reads TGTGCCAGCAGCGTAGAGGCCGACCGCTACAAGCAGTACTTC. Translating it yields CASSVEADRYKQYF. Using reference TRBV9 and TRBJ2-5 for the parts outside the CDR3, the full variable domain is DSGVTQTPKHLITATGQRVTLRCSPRSGDLSVYWYQQSLDQGLQFLIQYYNGEERAKGNILERFSAQQFPDLHSELNLSSLELGDSALYFCASSVEADRYKQYFGPGTRLLVL.

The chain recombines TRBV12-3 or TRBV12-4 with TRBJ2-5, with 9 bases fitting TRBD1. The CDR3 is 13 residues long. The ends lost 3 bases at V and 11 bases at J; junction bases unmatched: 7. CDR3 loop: CASSLGQGGEQYF. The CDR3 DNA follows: TGTGCCAGCAGTTTGGGACAGGGAGGTGAGCAGTACTTC.

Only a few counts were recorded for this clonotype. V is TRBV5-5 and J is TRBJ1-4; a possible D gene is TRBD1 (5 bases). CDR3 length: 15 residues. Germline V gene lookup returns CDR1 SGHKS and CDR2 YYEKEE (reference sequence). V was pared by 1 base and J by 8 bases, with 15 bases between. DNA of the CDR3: TGTGCCAGCAGCTTGTTTGGGCAGGGAGACGAAAAACTGTTTTTT. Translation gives CASSLFGQGDEKLFF.

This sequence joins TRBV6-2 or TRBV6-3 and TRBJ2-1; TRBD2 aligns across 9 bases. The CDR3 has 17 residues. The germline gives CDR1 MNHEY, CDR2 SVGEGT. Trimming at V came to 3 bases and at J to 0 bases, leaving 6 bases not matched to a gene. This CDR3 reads CASSYSGTSFSYNEQFF. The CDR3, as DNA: TGTGCCAGCAGTTATTCGGGGACTAGCTTCTCCTACAATGAGCAGTTCTTC.

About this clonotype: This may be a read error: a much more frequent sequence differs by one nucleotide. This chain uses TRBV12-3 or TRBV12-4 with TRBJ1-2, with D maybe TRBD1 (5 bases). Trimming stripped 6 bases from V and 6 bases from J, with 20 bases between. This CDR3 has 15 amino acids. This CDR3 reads CASSLSGAGTDGYTF. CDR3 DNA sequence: TGTGCCAGCAGCCTAAGCGGTGCCGGGACCGATGGCTACACCTTC.

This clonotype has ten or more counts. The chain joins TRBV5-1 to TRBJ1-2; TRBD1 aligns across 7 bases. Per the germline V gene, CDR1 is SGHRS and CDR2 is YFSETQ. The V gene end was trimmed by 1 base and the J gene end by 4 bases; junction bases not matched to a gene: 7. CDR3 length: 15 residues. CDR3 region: CASSLLEGGTYGYTF. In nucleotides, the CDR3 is TGCGCCAGCAGCTTGTTGGAAGGGGGCACCTATGGCTACACCTTC.

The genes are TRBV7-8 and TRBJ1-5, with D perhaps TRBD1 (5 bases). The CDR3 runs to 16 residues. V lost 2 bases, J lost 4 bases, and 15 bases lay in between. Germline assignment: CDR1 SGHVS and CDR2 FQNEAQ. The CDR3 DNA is TGTGCCAGCAGCTTAAGTCCGGGAGGGGCTAATCAGCCCCAGCATTTT. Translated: CASSLSPGGANQPQHF.

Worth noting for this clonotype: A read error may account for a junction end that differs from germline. The CDR3 bases are TGTGCCAGCAGATACAGGGGATTTTATGGCCACACCTTC. Encoded protein: CASRYRGFYGHTF. The chain couples TRBV6-5 to TRBJ1-2, with TRBD1 matching 7 bases. Germline V CDR1 and CDR2: MNHEY, SVGAGI. The CDR3 is made up of 13 amino acids.

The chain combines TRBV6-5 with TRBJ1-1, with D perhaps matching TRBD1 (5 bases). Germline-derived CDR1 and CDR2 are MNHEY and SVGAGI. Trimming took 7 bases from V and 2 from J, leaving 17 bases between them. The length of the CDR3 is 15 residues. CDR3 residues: CASTQGRGVNTEAFF. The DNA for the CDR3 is TGTGCCAGCACCCAAGGGAGAGGGGTAAACACTGAAGCTTTCTTT.

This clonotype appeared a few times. CDR3 in DNA: TGCAGTGCTAGGTCTCCGACGAGCACAGATACGCAGTATTTT. Encoded protein: CSARSPTSTDTQYF. The chain joins TRBV20-1 to TRBJ2-3; D is unclear. The CDR3 runs 14 residues. Between the trimmed V and J ends, which lost 3 bases and 0 bases, there was a span of 10 bases. Germline-derived CDR1 and CDR2 are DFQATT and SNEGSKA (reference sequence).

The CDR3 nucleotides are TGCAGTGCTAGAGATAGGGCCAATTACGAGCAGTACTTC. It yields the protein CSARDRANYEQYF. The chain combines TRBV20-1 with TRBJ2-7; D unresolved. Per the germline V gene, CDR1 is DFQATT and CDR2 is SNEGSKA (reference sequence). The CDR3 is made up of 13 amino acids. The germline V and J ends were trimmed by 0 bases and 4 bases, with 10 bases remaining between them.

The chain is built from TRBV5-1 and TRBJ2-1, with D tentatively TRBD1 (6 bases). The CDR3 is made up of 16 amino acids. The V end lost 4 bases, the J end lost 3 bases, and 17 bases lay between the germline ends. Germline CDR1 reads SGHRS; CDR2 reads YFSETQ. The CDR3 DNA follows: TGCGCCAGCAGCCATGGTCGGGCAGGGGTCTACAATGAGCAGTTCTTC. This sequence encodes CASSHGRAGVYNEQFF.

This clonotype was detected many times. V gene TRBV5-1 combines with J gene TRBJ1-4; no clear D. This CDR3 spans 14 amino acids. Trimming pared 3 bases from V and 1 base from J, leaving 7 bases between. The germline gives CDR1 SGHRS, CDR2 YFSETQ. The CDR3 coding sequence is TGCGCCAGCAGCTCCCTAGGAACTAATGAAAAACTGTTTTTT. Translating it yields CASSSLGTNEKLFF.

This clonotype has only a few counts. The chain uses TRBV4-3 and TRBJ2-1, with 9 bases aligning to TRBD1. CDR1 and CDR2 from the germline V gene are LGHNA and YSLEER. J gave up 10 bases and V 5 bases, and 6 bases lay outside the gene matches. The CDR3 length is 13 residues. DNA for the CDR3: TGCGCCAGCAGCTCCCACAGGGGGCGAGAGCAGTTCTTC. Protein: CASSSHRGREQFF.

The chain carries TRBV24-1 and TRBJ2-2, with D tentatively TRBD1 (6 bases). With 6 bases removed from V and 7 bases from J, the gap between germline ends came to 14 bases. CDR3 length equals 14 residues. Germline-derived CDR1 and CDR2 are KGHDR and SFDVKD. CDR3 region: CATSRAGDHGELFF. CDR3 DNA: TGTGCCACCAGTAGGGCAGGGGATCACGGGGAGCTGTTTTTT.

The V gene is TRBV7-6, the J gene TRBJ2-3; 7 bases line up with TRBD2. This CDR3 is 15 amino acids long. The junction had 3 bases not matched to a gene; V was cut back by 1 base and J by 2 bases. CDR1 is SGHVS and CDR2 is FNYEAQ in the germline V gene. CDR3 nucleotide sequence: TGTGCCAGCAGCTTAGAGCGGGGCCACACAGATACGCAGTATTTT. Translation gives CASSLERGHTDTQYF.

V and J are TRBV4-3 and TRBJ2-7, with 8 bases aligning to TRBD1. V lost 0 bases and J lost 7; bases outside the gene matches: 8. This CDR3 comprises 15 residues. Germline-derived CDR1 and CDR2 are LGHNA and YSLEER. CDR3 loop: CASSQDATGVNEQYF. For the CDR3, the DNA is TGCGCCAGCAGCCAAGATGCGACAGGGGTGAATGAGCAGTACTTC.

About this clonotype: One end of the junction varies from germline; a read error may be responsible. This CDR3 is CASSQGRGDLTDTRYF. CDR3 DNA sequence: TGCGCCAGCAGCCAAGGCAGAGGGGACCTCACAGATACGCGGTATTTT. The V gene is TRBV4-1, the J gene TRBJ2-3; either TRBD1 or TRBD2 may fit D (5 bases each). This CDR3 comprises 16 residues. Per the germline V gene, CDR1 is MGHRA and CDR2 is YSYEKL.

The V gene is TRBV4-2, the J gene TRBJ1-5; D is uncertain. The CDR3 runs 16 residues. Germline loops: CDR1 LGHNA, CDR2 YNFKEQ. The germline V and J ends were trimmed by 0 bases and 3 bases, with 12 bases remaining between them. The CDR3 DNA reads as TGTGCCAGCAGCCAAGATCGTGGCAGACACAATCAGCCCCAGCATTTT. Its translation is CASSQDRGRHNQPQHF.